The 8 T cell receptor beta chains below were found in one sample sequenced in a study of CD8 T cells in ankylosing spondylitis. Each CDR3 protein is one row after TCRdb ran MiXCR on the 5' RACE reads. The sample carries 300,000 to 350,000 distinct CDR3 sequences, roughly 20% recorded once. Sequencing was performed on blood, either unsorted or a sorted T cell fraction (not recorded which). The receptors were gathered from a female donor with ankylosing spondylitis or in good health (not recorded which).

The rearrangement uses TRBV10-3 and TRBJ2-7; the D gene could be TRBD1 or TRBD2 (5 bases each). CDR1 and CDR2 from the germline V gene are ENHRY and SYGVKD. The CDR3 loop spans 14 amino acids. V was cut by 8 bases and J by 4 bases, with 18 bases left in between. The CDR3 nucleotides are TGTGCCATCGGTCGGGACGCCCCACCGTACGAGCAGTACTTC. Amino acid sequence: CAIGRDAPPYEQYF.

This clonotype was seen a few times. The chain employs TRBV12-3 or TRBV12-4 and TRBJ1-1; D is unclear. The CDR3 covers 14 residues. V was shortened by 4 bases and J by 0 bases, with 9 bases between the two germline ends. The CDR3 DNA follows: TGTGCCAGCAGTTCCGGACCGTTGAACACTGAAGCTTTCTTT. This codes for CASSSGPLNTEAFF.

V usage is TRBV20-1 and J usage is TRBJ2-5; no firm D call. From germline, CDR1 is DFQATT and CDR2 SNEGSKA (reference sequence). V shed 6 bases and J shed 4 bases, with 15 bases lying between them. This CDR3 is 13 amino acids long. The CDR3 bases are TGCAGTGCCTATTCTATTACGTCAGAGACCCAGTACTTC. Its translation: CSAYSITSETQYF.

This clonotype was counted between two and nine times. The J gene is TRBJ2-5, the V gene TRBV29-1, with D perhaps TRBD2 (5 bases). The germline V gene encodes CDR1 SQVTM and CDR2 ANQGSEA. Trimming took off 8 bases at V and 4 bases at J, with 17 bases between the two ends. The CDR3 extends over 13 amino acids. The CDR3 bases are TGCAGCTGCGCCTCGATAGCGTCAGAGACCCAGTACTTC. Translating gives CSCASIASETQYF.

This clonotype showed up just a few times. This chain connects TRBV4-3 to TRBJ1-2; TRBD1 matches at 7 bases. Germline CDR1 reads LGHNA; CDR2 reads YSLEER. The CDR3 has 15 residues. V lost 3 bases to trimming and J lost 5 bases; unmatched junction nucleotides: 9. In DNA form, the CDR3 reads TGCGCCAGCAGCCACGACAGGGTGAATACTTATGGCTACACCTTC. It yields the protein CASSHDRVNTYGYTF.

The rearrangement joins TRBV24-1 to TRBJ2-1; D is uncertain. Deletions cut 2 bases from V and 6 bases from J, with 13 bases between. Germline V lookup: CDR1 KGHDR, CDR2 SFDVKD. CDR3 length: 15 residues. The CDR3 bases are TGTGCCACCAGTGATTCCTGGATCTTGGGCAATGAGCAGTTCTTC. This codes for CATSDSWILGNEQFF.

J is TRBJ2-2 and V is TRBV5-1, with a tentative D call TRBD2 (5 bases). Germline V lookup: CDR1 SGHRS, CDR2 YFSETQ. The V end lost 4 bases, the J end lost 2 bases, and 12 bases lay between the germline ends. The CDR3 is made up of 15 amino acids. The DNA of the CDR3 is TGCGCCAGCAGCCTTGAGGGATTTAACACCGGGGAGCTGTTTTTT. Translating it yields CASSLEGFNTGELFF.

This clonotype was picked up a small number of times. The V and J genes are TRBV12-3 or TRBV12-4 and TRBJ2-1; tentative D call: TRBD2 (5 bases). Trimming left V 5 bases short and J 7 bases short, with 18 bases between. CDR3 length: 15 amino acids. The DNA of the CDR3 is TGTGCCAGCAGTGGTGCCCTCGGGATTCGAAATGAGCAGTTCTTC. It yields the protein CASSGALGIRNEQFF.